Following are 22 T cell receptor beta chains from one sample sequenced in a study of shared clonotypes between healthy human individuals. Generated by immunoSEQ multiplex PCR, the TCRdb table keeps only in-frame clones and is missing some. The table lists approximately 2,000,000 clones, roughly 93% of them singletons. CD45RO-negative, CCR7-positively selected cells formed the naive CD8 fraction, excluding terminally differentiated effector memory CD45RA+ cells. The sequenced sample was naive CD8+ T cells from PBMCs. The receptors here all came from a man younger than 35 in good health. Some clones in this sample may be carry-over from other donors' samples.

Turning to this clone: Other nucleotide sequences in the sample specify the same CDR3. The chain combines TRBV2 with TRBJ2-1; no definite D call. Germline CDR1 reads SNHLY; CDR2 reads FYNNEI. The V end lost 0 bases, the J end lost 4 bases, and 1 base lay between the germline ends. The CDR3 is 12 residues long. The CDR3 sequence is CASSEAYNEQFF. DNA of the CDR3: TGTGCCAGCAGTGAAGCGTACAATGAGCAGTTCTTC.

This chain's CDR3 is CASSQVAGRGYNEQFF. The CDR3 region has the DNA TGCGCCAGCAGCCAAGTGGCCGGGAGGGGGTACAATGAGCAGTTCTTC. The V and J genes are TRBV4-1 and TRBJ2-1; 8 bases agree with TRBD2. This CDR3 contains 16 residues. Germline lookup yields CDR1 MGHRA and CDR2 YSYEKL. V was clipped by 1 base and J by 4 bases; unmatched bases: 6.

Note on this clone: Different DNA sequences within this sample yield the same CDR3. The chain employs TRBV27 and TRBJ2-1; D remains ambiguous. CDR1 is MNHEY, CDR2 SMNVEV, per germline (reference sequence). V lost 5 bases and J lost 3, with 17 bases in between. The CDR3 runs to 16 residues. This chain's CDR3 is CASSPAAGEIYNEQFF. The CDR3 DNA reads TGTGCCAGCAGTCCCGCCGCAGGAGAGATCTACAATGAGCAGTTCTTC.

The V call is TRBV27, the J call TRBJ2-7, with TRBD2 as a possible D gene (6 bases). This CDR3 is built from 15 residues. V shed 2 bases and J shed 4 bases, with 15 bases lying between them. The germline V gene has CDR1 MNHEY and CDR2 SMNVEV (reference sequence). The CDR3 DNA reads TGTGCCAGCAGTTTAATTGGGAGCGGGTCTTACGAGCAGTACTTC. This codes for CASSLIGSGSYEQYF.

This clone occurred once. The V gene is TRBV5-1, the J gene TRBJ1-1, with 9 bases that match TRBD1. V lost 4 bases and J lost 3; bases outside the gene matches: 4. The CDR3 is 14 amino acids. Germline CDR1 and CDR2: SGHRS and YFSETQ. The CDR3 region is CASSTGGGYTEAFF. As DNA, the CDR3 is TGCGCCAGCAGCACAGGGGGCGGCTACACTGAAGCTTTCTTT.

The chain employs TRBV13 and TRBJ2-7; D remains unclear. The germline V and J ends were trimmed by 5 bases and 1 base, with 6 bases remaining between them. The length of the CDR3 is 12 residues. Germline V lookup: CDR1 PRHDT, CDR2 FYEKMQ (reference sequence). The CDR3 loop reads CASSHRSYEQYF. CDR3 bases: TGTGCCAGCAGCCACCGTTCCTACGAGCAGTACTTC.

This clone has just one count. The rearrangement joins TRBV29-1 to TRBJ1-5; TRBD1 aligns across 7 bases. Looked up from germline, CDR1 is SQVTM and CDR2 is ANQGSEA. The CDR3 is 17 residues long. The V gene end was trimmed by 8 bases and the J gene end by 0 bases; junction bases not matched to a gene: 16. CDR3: CSRGRGLDSLSNQPQHF. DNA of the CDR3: TGCAGCCGGGGGAGGGGGCTGGACTCCCTTAGCAATCAGCCCCAGCATTTT.

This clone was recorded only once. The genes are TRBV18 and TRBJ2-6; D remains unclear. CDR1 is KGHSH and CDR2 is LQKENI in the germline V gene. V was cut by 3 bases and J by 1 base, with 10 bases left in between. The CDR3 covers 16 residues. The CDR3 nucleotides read TGTGCCAGCTCACCCGCGACGGTTTCTGGGGCCAACGTCCTGACTTTC. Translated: CASSPATVSGANVLTF.

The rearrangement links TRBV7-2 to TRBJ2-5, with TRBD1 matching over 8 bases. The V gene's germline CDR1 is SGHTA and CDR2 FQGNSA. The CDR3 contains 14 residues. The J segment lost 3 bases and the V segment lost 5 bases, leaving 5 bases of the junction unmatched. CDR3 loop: CASSRLTGEETQYF. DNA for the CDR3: TGTGCCAGCAGCCGCCTGACAGGGGAAGAGACCCAGTACTTC. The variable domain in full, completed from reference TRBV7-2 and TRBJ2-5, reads GAGVSQSPSNKVTEKGKDVELRCDPISGHTALYWYRQSLGQGLEFLIYFQGNSAPDKSGLPSDRFSAERTGGSVSTLTIQRTQQEDSAVYLCASSRLTGEETQYFGPGTRLLVL.

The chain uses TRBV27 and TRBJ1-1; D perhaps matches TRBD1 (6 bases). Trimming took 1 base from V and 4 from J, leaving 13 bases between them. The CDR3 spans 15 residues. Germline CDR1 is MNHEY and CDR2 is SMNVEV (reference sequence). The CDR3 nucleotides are TGTGCCAGCAGTTTATTTTCGGGGGGCGGCACTGAAGCTTTCTTT. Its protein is CASSLFSGGGTEAFF.

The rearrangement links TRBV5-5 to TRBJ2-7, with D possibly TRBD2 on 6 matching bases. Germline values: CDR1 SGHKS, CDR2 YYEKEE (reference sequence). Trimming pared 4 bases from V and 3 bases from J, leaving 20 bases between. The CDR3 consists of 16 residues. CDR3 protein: CASSAPSGSWNYEQYF. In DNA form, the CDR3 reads TGTGCCAGCAGCGCACCTTCCGGGAGCTGGAACTACGAGCAGTACTTC.

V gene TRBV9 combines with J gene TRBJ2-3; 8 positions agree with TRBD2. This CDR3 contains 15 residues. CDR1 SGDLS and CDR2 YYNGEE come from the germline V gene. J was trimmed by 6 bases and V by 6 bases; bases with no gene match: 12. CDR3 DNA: TGTGCCAGCACAACGGCGGGAGGCCGTACCGATACGCAGTATTTT. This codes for CASTTAGGRTDTQYF. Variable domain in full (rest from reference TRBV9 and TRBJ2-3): DSGVTQTPKHLITATGQRVTLRCSPRSGDLSVYWYQQSLDQGLQFLIQYYNGEERAKGNILERFSAQQFPDLHSELNLSSLELGDSALYFCASTTAGGRTDTQYFGPGTRLTVL.

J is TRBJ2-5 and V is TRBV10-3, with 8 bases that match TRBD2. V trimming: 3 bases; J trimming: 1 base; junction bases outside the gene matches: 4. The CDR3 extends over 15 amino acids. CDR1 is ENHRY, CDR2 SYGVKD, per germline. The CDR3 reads CAISDLAGIQETQYF. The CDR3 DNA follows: TGTGCCATCAGTGACCTAGCGGGTATCCAAGAGACCCAGTACTTC.

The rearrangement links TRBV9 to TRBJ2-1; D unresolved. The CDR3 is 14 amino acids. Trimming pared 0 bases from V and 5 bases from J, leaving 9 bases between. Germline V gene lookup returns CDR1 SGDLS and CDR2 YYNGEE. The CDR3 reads CASSVGTANNEQFF. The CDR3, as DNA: TGTGCCAGCAGCGTAGGTACGGCTAACAATGAGCAGTTCTTC. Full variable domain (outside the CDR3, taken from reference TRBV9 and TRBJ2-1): DSGVTQTPKHLITATGQRVTLRCSPRSGDLSVYWYQQSLDQGLQFLIQYYNGEERAKGNILERFSAQQFPDLHSELNLSSLELGDSALYFCASSVGTANNEQFFGPGTRLTVL.

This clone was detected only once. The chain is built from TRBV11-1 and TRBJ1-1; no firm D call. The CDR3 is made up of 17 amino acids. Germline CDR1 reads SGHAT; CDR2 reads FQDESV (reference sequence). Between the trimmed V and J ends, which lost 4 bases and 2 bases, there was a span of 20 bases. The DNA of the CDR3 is TGTGCCAGCAGCTGGGCTCCCAGGAAAGACTTAAACACTGAAGCTTTCTTT. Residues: CASSWAPRKDLNTEAFF.

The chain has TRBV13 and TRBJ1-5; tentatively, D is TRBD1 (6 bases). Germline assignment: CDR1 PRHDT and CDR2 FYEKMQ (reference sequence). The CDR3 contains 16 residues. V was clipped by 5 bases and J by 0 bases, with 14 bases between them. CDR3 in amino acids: CASSPDSPYSNQPQHF. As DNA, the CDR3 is TGTGCCAGCAGCCCGGACAGCCCATATAGCAATCAGCCCCAGCATTTT. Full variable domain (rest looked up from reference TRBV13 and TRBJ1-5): AAGVIQSPRHLIKEKRETATLKCYPIPRHDTVYWYQQGPGQDPQFLISFYEKMQSDKGSIPDRFSAQQFSDYHSELNMSSLELGDSALYFCASSPDSPYSNQPQHFGDGTRLSIL.

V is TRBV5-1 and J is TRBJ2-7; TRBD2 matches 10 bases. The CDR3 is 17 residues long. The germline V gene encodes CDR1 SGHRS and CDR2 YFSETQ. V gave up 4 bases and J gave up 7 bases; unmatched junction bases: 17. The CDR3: CASSLKIGIAGGAEQYF. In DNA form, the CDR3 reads TGCGCCAGCAGCCTGAAAATCGGGATAGCGGGAGGAGCTGAGCAGTACTTC.

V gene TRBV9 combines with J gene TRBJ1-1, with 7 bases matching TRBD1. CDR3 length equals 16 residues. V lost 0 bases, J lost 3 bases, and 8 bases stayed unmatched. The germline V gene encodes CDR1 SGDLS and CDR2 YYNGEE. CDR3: CASSVARDREDTEAFF. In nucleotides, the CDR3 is TGTGCCAGCAGCGTAGCTCGGGACAGAGAGGACACTGAAGCTTTCTTT.

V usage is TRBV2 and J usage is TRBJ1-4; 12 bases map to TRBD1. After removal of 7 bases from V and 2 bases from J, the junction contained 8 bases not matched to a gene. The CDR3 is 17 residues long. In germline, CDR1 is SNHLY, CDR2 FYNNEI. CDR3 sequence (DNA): TGTGCCAGCACCGGGACAGGGGGCGAGGTGACTAATGAAAAACTGTTTTTT. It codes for CASTGTGGEVTNEKLFF.

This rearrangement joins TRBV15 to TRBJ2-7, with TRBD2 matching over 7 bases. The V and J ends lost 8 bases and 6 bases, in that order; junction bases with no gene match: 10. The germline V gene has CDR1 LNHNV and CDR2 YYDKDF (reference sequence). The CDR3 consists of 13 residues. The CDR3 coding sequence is TGTGCCACCGCGGTACTAGCGTCGAGCGAGCAGTACTTC. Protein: CATAVLASSEQYF.

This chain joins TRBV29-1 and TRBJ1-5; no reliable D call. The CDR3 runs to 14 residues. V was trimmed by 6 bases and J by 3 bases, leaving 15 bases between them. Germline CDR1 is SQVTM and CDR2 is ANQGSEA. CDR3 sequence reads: CSVDTRDPNQPQHF. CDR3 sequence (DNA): TGCAGCGTCGATACCAGAGACCCCAATCAGCCCCAGCATTTT.

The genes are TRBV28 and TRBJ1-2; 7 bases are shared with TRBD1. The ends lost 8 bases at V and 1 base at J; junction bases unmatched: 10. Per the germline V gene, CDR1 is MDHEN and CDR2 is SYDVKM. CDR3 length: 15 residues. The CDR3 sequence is CASGRTGDYNYGYTF. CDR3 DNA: TGTGCCAGCGGGAGGACAGGAGACTATAACTATGGCTACACCTTC.